The 25 T cell receptor beta chains reported below all come from one sample, sequenced in a study of cytomegalovirus exposure and HLA in healthy donors. The PCR made use of 60 Vbeta and 13 Jbeta primers. Measured with immunoSEQ multiplex PCR; TCRdb has only the in-frame clones, and not every one. The sample includes about 180,000 clones, more than 80% of them seen just once. Sequences were obtained from PBMCs. The source is a man in his late teens or twenties in good health and CMV-seronegative.

This rearrangement joins TRBV5-1 to TRBJ2-3; D is unclear. Looked up from germline, CDR1 is SGHRS and CDR2 is YFSETQ. The ends were cut back, 7 bases at V and 3 bases at J, with 21 bases in the middle. This CDR3 spans 16 amino acids. The CDR3 region has the DNA TGCGCCAGCTCCAACCCCAGGTCCCTCGAGACAGATACGCAGTATTTT. It yields the protein CASSNPRSLETDTQYF.

This chain joins TRBV5-4 and TRBJ2-3; 13 positions agree with TRBD2. Looked up from germline, CDR1 is SGHNT and CDR2 is YYREEE (reference sequence). The V gene end was trimmed by 4 bases and the J gene end by 1 base; junction bases not matched to a gene: 3. The CDR3 has 16 residues. CDR3 sequence (DNA): TGTGCCAGCAGCCTCGGACTAGCGGGAGGCACAGATACGCAGTATTTT. This codes for CASSLGLAGGTDTQYF.

The CDR3 spells CASSVGVYNEQFF. CDR3 DNA: TGTGCCAGCAGCGTAGGAGTTTACAATGAGCAGTTCTTC. The chain joins TRBV9 to TRBJ2-1; no definite D call. The V end lost 0 bases, the J end lost 4 bases, and 5 bases lay between the germline ends. Germline lookup yields CDR1 SGDLS and CDR2 YYNGEE. The CDR3 sequence is 13 residues long.

This clone was detected a few times. This chain connects TRBV5-8 to TRBJ1-6, with D possibly TRBD1 on 5 matching bases. Trimming removed 3 bases from V and 7 bases from J, with 11 bases in between. In germline, CDR1 is SGHTS, CDR2 YDEGEE. The CDR3 has 14 residues. The CDR3 region has the DNA TGTGCCAGCAGCTCAGGCAGGGCCAATTCACCCCTCCACTTT. Residues: CASSSGRANSPLHF.

V and J are TRBV7-9 and TRBJ2-1; D ambiguous. The CDR3 extends over 13 amino acids. Per germline, CDR1 SEHNR and CDR2 FQNEAQ (reference sequence). V lost 1 base to trimming and J lost 4 bases, with 5 bases between them. CDR3 sequence: CASSLGLYNEQFF. The DNA for the CDR3 is TGTGCCAGCAGCTTAGGTCTGTACAATGAGCAGTTCTTC.

J is TRBJ2-1 and V is TRBV5-1; 8 positions agree with TRBD1. CDR1 and CDR2 (germline): SGHRS, YFSETQ. V trimming: 4 bases; J trimming: 7 bases; junction bases outside the gene matches: 10. The CDR3 runs 15 residues. CDR3 sequence (DNA): TGCGCCAGCAGCCTCGGACAGGGTCTTTCGAATGAGCAGTTCTTC. Its protein is CASSLGQGLSNEQFF.

The chain has TRBV5-5 and TRBJ1-5; D not certain. Germline assignment: CDR1 SGHKS and CDR2 YYEKEE (reference sequence). The CDR3 sequence is 14 residues long. The V and J ends lost 1 base and 6 bases respectively, with 11 bases between them. The CDR3 sequence is CASSLSPRVQPQHF. CDR3 nucleotide sequence: TGTGCCAGCAGCTTGTCCCCCCGTGTTCAGCCCCAGCATTTT.

The CDR3 bases are TGTGCCAGTTCCCAGGGTCACTACGAGCAGTACTTC. Its protein is CASSQGHYEQYF. The chain employs TRBV19 and TRBJ2-7; TRBD1 might be the D (5 bases). Germline CDR1 is LNHDA and CDR2 is SQIVND (reference sequence). Trimming removed 8 bases at V and 3 bases at J, with 11 bases between. The CDR3 covers 12 residues.

The rearrangement uses TRBV7-2 and TRBJ2-2, with 10 bases lining up with TRBD2. V was clipped by 5 bases and J by 7 bases; unmatched bases: 4. Looked up from germline, CDR1 is SGHTA and CDR2 is FQGNSA. The CDR3 totals 14 residues. The CDR3 is CASSTGTSVGELFF. DNA for the CDR3: TGTGCCAGCAGCACCGGGACTAGCGTCGGGGAGCTGTTTTTT.

The chain is built from TRBV19 and TRBJ2-7, with D possibly matching TRBD1 (5 bases). Trimming took off 5 bases at V and 3 bases at J, with 14 bases between the two ends. The CDR3 loop spans 14 amino acids. CDR1 and CDR2 (germline): LNHDA, SQIVND (reference sequence). The CDR3 reads CASSPWGSGYEQYF. The CDR3 bases are TGTGCCAGTAGTCCTTGGGGCTCGGGCTACGAGCAGTACTTC.

This clone has only a few counts. The chain links TRBV6-1 to TRBJ1-4, with 9 bases aligning to TRBD1. V lost 6 bases to trimming and J lost 8 bases; unmatched junction nucleotides: 4. This CDR3 spans 13 amino acids. Germline CDR1 reads MNHNS; CDR2 reads SASEGT. This chain's CDR3 is CASRRDREEKLFF. CDR3 nucleotides: TGTGCCAGCAGAAGGGACAGGGAGGAAAAACTGTTTTTT.

The chain couples TRBV9 to TRBJ2-1, with TRBD1 identical over 9 bases. Germline lookup yields CDR1 SGDLS and CDR2 YYNGEE. The J segment lost 9 bases and the V segment lost 4 bases, leaving 11 bases of the junction unmatched. This CDR3 comprises 15 residues. CDR3 loop: CASSFVPGQGGEQFF. The CDR3 DNA reads as TGTGCCAGCAGCTTCGTTCCGGGACAGGGCGGTGAGCAGTTCTTC.

In the case of this clone: One end of the junction fails to match germline, which may point to a read error. V is TRBV7-7 and J is TRBJ2-7, with a weak D call TRBD2 (5 bases). The CDR3 runs 13 residues. CDR1 is SSHAT, CDR2 FNYEAQ, per germline (reference sequence). CDR3 DNA sequence: TGTGCTAGCAGCCCCGGACTGAACTACGAGCAGTACTTC. This gives the protein CASSPGLNYEQYF.

The rearrangement joins TRBV7-8 to TRBJ2-7, with D tentatively TRBD1 (10 bases). The CDR3 loop spans 20 amino acids. CDR1 is SGHVS, CDR2 FQNEAQ, per germline. V was trimmed by 3 bases and J by 7 bases, leaving 34 bases between them. The CDR3 is CASSLGPGQGPASGKGEQYF. The CDR3 DNA reads TGTGCCAGCAGCTTGGGGCCGGGACAGGGGCCGGCTAGCGGGAAGGGGGAGCAGTACTTC.

V gene TRBV7-9 combines with J gene TRBJ2-1, with 15 bases fitting TRBD2. Germline trimming cut 5 bases from V and 4 bases from J; bases unmatched to any gene: 6. CDR3 size: 17 residues. Germline assignment: CDR1 SEHNR and CDR2 FQNEAQ (reference sequence). CDR3 amino acids: CASSTGTSGRKYNEQFF. The DNA for the CDR3 is TGTGCCAGCAGCACCGGGACTAGCGGGAGGAAGTACAATGAGCAGTTCTTC. The whole variable domain, filled in from reference TRBV7-9 and TRBJ2-1, reads DTGVSQNPRHKITKRGQNVTFRCDPISEHNRLYWYRQTLGQGPEFLTYFQNEAQLEKSRLLSDRFSAERPKGSFSTLEIQRTEQGDSAMYLCASSTGTSGRKYNEQFFGPGTRLTVL.

This clone occurred a few times. CDR3 loop: CASSSGQRNSPLHF. The CDR3 DNA reads as TGTGCCAGCAGTTCGGGACAGAGAAATTCACCCCTCCACTTT. This sequence joins TRBV27 and TRBJ1-6; 7 positions agree with TRBD1. The CDR3 consists of 14 residues. CDR1 and CDR2 (germline): MNHEY, SMNVEV (reference sequence). The ends lost 4 bases at V and 7 bases at J; junction bases unmatched: 4.

The V and J genes are TRBV7-9 and TRBJ2-7; a weak D match, TRBD2 (6 bases). V was shortened by 3 bases and J by 1 base, with 10 bases between the two germline ends. This CDR3 spans 14 amino acids. Germline CDR1 SEHNR, CDR2 FQNEAQ (reference sequence). CDR3 DNA sequence: TGTGCCAGCAGCTTGAACCGGGAGTCCTACGAGCAGTACTTC. Amino acid sequence: CASSLNRESYEQYF.

J is TRBJ1-2 and V is TRBV29-1; tentative D call: TRBD1 (6 bases). Germline V gives CDR1 SQVTM, CDR2 ANQGSEA. The CDR3 extends over 12 amino acids. Between the trimmed V and J ends, which lost 8 bases and 6 bases, there was a span of 16 bases. The CDR3 loop reads CSTHRTVDGYTF. DNA of the CDR3: TGCAGCACCCACAGGACAGTCGATGGCTACACCTTC.

This chain connects TRBV28 to TRBJ1-5; D is uncertain. V was pared by 3 bases and J by 9 bases, with 9 bases between. The CDR3 extends over 12 amino acids. Germline V CDR1 and CDR2: MDHEN, SYDVKM. This CDR3 reads CASSLQVRPQHF. The CDR3 DNA reads TGTGCCAGCAGTTTGCAGGTGCGGCCCCAGCATTTT.

This chain connects TRBV16 to TRBJ2-5; 7 bases match TRBD2. CDR3 length equals 14 residues. In germline, CDR1 is KGHSY, CDR2 FQNENV. V gave up 3 bases and J gave up 3 bases; unmatched junction bases: 4. In nucleotides, the CDR3 is TGTGCCAGCAGCCAGGGGACTACGGAAGAGACCCAGTACTTC. The encoded protein is CASSQGTTEETQYF.

The DNA of the CDR3 is TGTGCCAGCTCACCGTTATCGCAGATTCGTTATGGCTACACCTTC. Its protein product is CASSPLSQIRYGYTF. The chain employs TRBV18 and TRBJ1-2; D unclear. Looked up from germline, CDR1 is KGHSH and CDR2 is LQKENI. The CDR3 is 15 residues long. Deletions cut 3 bases from V and 5 bases from J, with 16 bases between. The whole variable domain, filled in from reference TRBV18 and TRBJ1-2, reads NAGVMQNPRHLVRRRGQEARLRCSPMKGHSHVYWYRQLPEEGLKFMVYLQKENIIDESGMPKERFSAEFPKEGPSILRIQQVVRGDSAAYFCASSPLSQIRYGYTFGSGTRLTVV.

V usage is TRBV10-3 and J usage is TRBJ1-5, with D uncertain. Germline values: CDR1 ENHRY, CDR2 SYGVKD. The CDR3 extends over 14 amino acids. Between the trimmed V and J ends, which lost 4 bases and 2 bases, there was a span of 9 bases. CDR3 amino acids: CAISGVGGNQPQHF. The CDR3 DNA follows: TGTGCCATCAGTGGCGTCGGGGGCAATCAGCCCCAGCATTTT.

V is TRBV19 and J is TRBJ1-2; TRBD1 agrees at 7 bases. J lost 7 bases, V lost 5 bases, and 10 bases had no gene match. From germline, CDR1 is LNHDA and CDR2 SQIVND (reference sequence). The CDR3 spans 14 residues. The CDR3 DNA reads as TGTGCCAGTAGTCGGGGAGAGGGGGCGGCTGGCTACACCTTC. This encodes CASSRGEGAAGYTF. Full variable domain (outside the CDR3, taken from reference TRBV19 and TRBJ1-2): DGGITQSPKYLFRKEGQNVTLSCEQNLNHDAMYWYRQDPGQGLRLIYYSQIVNDFQKGDIAEGYSVSREKKESFPLTVTSAQKNPTAFYLCASSRGEGAAGYTFGSGTRLTVV.

The chain combines TRBV27 with TRBJ2-7; 9 bases agree with TRBD1. The V and J ends lost 5 bases and 1 base, in that order; junction bases with no gene match: 9. Germline lookup yields CDR1 MNHEY and CDR2 SMNVEV (reference sequence). This CDR3 contains 16 residues. In DNA, the CDR3 is TGTGCCAGCAGTACTCAAGGACAGGGGCTTTCCTACGAGCAGTACTTC. Amino acids: CASSTQGQGLSYEQYF.

This chain joins TRBV4-3 and TRBJ1-2, with a weak D call TRBD1 (6 bases). CDR3 length: 15 amino acids. V was trimmed by 0 bases and J by 2 bases, leaving 10 bases between them. Looked up from germline, CDR1 is LGHNA and CDR2 is YSLEER. The CDR3 bases are TGCGCCAGCAGCCAAGATTCGGGGGGCAACTATGGCTACACCTTC. Translation gives CASSQDSGGNYGYTF.